The clone carrying this T cell receptor beta chain occurred a few times. The sample comes from a study of response to subunit inactivated influenza vaccine. MiXCR, run by TCRdb on the RT-PCR reads, gives a single entry per CDR3 protein. Here the sample spans hundreds of thousands of distinct CDR3 sequences, about 7.6% being singletons. Germline V gives CDR1 LGHNA, CDR2 YSLEER. V lost 0 bases to trimming and J lost 6 bases; unmatched junction nucleotides: 4. The CDR3 length is 14 residues. The chain employs TRBV4-3 and TRBJ2-7; 8 nucleotides match TRBD2. The material was PBMCs from blood, obtained less than 30 months after vaccination. The sequence was obtained from a man between 50 and 69 years old who received an inactivated influenza vaccine. The CDR3 loop is CASSQERLAREQYF. The CDR3 region has the DNA TGCGCCAGCAGCCAAGAAAGACTAGCGCGCGAGCAGTACTTC.